This T cell receptor beta chain was retrieved from a study of blood T cell repertoires in COVID-19. Participant ages covered about 18 to 90 years across about 25 US areas. All recovered Cohort 3 donors got two negative PCRs, got clearance, or saw symptom resolution. The protocol was immunoSEQ multiplex PCR, while the TCRdb copy is restricted to in-frame clones and leaves out a portion. The sample includes 210,000 or so clones, 70% to 90% of them seen just once. Trimming took off 2 bases at V and 9 bases at J, with 17 bases between the two ends. This CDR3 comprises 15 residues. In germline, CDR1 is SGHVS, CDR2 FQNEAQ.

This clonotype originated in a man between 25 and 39 years old who had recovered from COVID-19. Sequencing was done on a sample of PBMCs or T cells enriched from blood (not recorded which). The chain carries TRBV7-8 and TRBJ1-5; the D is unclear. This chain's CDR3 is CASSLISTQVGPQHF. The CDR3 bases are TGTGCCAGCAGCTTAATTTCCACTCAGGTAGGGCCCCAGCATTTT.